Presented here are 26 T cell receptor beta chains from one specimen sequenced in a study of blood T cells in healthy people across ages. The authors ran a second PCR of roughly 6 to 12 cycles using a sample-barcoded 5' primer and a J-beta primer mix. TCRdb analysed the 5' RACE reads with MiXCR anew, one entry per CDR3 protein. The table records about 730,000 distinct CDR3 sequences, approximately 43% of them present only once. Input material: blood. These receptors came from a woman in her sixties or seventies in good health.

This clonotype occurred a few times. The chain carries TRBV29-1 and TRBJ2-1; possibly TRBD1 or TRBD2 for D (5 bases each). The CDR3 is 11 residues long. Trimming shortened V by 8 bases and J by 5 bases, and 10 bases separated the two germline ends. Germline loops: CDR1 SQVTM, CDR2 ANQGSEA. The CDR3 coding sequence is TGCAGCTCGGGGCTCAACAATGAGCAGTTCTTC. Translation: CSSGLNNEQFF.

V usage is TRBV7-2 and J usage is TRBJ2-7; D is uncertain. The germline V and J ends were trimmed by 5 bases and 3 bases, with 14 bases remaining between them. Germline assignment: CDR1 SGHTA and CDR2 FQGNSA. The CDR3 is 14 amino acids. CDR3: CASSLPTRLYEQYF. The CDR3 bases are TGTGCCAGCAGCCTCCCGACAAGACTCTACGAGCAGTACTTC.

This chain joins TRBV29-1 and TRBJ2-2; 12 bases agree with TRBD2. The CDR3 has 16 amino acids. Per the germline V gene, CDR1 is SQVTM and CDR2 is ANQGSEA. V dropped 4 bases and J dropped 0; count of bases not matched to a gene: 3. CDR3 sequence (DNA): TGCAGCGTTGGGACTAGCGGGACCACGAACACCGGGGAGCTGTTTTTT. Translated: CSVGTSGTTNTGELFF.

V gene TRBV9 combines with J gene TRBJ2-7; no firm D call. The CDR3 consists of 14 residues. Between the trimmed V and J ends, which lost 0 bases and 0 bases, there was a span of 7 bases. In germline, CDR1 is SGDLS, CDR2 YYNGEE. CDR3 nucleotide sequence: TGTGCCAGCAGCGTAGGTGGGTTCTCCTACGAGCAGTACTTC. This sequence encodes CASSVGGFSYEQYF.

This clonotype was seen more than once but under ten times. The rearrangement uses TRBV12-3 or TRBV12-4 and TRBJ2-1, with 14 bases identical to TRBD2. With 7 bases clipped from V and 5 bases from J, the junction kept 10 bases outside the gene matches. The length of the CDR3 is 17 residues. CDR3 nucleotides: TGTGCCAGCACCCCAAGACTAGCGGGGGGGACCCACAATGAGCAGTTCTTC. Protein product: CASTPRLAGGTHNEQFF.

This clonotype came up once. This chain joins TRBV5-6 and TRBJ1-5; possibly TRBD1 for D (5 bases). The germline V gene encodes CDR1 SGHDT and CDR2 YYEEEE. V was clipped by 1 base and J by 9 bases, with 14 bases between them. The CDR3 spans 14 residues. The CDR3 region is CASSLWQGFWPQHF. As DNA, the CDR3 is TGTGCCAGCAGCTTGTGGCAGGGTTTTTGGCCCCAGCATTTT.

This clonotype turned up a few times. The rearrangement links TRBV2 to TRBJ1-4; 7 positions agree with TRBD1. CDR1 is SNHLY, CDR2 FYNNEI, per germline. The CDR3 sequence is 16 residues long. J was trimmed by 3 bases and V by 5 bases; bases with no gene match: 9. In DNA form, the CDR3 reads TGTGCCAGCAGTTCAAGACGGACAGGATCTAATGAAAAACTGTTTTTT. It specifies CASSSRRTGSNEKLFF.

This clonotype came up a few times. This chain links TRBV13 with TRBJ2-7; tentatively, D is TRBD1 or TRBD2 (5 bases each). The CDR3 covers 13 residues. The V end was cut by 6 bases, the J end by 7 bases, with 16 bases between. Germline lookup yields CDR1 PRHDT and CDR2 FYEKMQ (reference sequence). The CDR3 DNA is TGTGCCAGCAGACGGACGGACACGGGGGAGCAGTACTTC. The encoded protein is CASRRTDTGEQYF. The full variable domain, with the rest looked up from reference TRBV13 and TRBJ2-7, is AAGVIQSPRHLIKEKRETATLKCYPIPRHDTVYWYQQGPGQDPQFLISFYEKMQSDKGSIPDRFSAQQFSDYHSELNMSSLELGDSALYFCASRRTDTGEQYFGPGTRLTVT.

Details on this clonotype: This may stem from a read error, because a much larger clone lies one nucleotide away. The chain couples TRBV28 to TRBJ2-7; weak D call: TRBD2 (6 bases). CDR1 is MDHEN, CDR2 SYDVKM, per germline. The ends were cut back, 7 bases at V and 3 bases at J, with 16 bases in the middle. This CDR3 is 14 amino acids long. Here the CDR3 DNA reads TGTGCCAGCACCTTAGCGGAACCATACTACGAGCAGTACTTC. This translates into CASTLAEPYYEQYF.

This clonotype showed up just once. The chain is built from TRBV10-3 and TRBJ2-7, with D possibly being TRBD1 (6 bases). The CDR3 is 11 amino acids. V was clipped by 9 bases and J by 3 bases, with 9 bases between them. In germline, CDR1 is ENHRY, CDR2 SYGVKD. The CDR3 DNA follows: TGTGCCATTAGGACAGTCTACGAGCAGTACTTC. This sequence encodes CAIRTVYEQYF.

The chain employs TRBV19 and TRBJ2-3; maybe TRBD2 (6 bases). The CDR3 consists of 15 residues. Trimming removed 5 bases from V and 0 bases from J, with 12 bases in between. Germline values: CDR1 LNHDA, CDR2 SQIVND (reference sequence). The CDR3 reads CASSVPGTSTDTQYF. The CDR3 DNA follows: TGTGCCAGTAGTGTGCCCGGGACTAGCACAGATACGCAGTATTTT.

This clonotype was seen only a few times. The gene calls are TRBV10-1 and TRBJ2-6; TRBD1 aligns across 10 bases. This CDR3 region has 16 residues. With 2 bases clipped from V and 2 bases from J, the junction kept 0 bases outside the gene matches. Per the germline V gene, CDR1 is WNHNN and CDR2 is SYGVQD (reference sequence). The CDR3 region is CASSEGTGAGANVLTF. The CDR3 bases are TGCGCCAGCAGTGAGGGGACAGGGGCTGGGGCCAACGTCCTGACTTTC.

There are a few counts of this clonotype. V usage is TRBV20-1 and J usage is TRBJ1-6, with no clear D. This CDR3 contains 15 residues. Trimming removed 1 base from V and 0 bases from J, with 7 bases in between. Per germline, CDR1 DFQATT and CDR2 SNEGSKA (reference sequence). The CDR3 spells CSARAGSSYNSPLHF. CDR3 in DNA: TGCAGTGCTAGAGCCGGAAGCTCCTATAATTCACCCCTCCACTTT.

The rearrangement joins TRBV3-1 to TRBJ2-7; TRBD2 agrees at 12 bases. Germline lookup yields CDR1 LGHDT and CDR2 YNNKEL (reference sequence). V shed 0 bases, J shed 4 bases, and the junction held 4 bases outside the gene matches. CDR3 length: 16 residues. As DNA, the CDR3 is TGTGCCAGCAGCCAAGATCTGACTAGCGGGGGTTACGAGCAGTACTTC. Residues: CASSQDLTSGGYEQYF.

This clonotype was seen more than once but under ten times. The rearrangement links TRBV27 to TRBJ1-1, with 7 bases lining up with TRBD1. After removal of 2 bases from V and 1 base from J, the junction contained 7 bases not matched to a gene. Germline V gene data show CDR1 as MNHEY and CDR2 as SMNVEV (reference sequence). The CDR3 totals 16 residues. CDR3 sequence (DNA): TGTGCCAGCAGTTTAAGGGCAGGGGGAGGGAACACTGAAGCTTTCTTT. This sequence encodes CASSLRAGGGNTEAFF.

The CDR3 reads CSAWGRRTNNQPQHF. The CDR3, as DNA: TGCAGTGCATGGGGTCGGCGGACGAACAATCAGCCCCAGCATTTT. The chain joins TRBV20-1 to TRBJ1-5, with D unclear. The germline V and J ends were trimmed by 6 bases and 3 bases, with 18 bases remaining between them. This CDR3 has 15 amino acids. Germline CDR1 and CDR2: DFQATT and SNEGSKA (reference sequence).

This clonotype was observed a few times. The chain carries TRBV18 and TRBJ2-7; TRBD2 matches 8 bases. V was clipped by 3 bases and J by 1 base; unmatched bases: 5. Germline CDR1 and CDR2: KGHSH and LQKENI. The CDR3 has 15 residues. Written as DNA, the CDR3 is TGTGCCAGCTCACCGGTGATAGCGGGATCCTACGAGCAGTACTTC. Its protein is CASSPVIAGSYEQYF.

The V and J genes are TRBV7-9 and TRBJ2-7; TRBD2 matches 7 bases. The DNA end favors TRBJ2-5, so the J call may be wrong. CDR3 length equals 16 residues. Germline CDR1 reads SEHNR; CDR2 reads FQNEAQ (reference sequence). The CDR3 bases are TGTGCCAGCAGCTTAGCGCCGGGGGGACTTCAAGAGACCCAGTACTTC. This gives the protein CASSLAPGGLQETQYF.

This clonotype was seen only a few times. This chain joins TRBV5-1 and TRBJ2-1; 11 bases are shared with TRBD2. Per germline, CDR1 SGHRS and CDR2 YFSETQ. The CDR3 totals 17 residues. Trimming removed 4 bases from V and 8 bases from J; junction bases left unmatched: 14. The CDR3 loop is CASSRVGLAGGPDEQFF. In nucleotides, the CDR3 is TGCGCCAGCAGCCGAGTCGGGCTAGCGGGGGGCCCCGATGAGCAGTTCTTC.

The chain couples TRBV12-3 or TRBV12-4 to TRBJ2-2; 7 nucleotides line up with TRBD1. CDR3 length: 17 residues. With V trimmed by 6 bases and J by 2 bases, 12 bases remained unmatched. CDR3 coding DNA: TGTGCCAGCAGAGGGGAAACCGGGACAGCTAACACCGGGGAGCTGTTTTTT. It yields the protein CASRGETGTANTGELFF.

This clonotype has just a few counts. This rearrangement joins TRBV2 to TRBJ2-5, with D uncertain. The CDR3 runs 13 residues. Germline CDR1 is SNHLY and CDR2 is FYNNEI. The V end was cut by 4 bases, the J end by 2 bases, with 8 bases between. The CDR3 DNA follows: TGTGCCAGCAGTGTTGCACCTCAAGAGACCCAGTACTTC. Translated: CASSVAPQETQYF.

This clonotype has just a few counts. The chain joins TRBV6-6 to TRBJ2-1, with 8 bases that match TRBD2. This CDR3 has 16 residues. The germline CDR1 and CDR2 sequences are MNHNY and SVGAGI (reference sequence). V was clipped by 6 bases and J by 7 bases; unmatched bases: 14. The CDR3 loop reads CASRTQTSVKGNEQFF. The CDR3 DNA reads TGTGCCAGCAGAACCCAGACTAGCGTCAAGGGTAATGAGCAGTTCTTC.

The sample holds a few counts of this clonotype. CDR3 sequence: CASNPMGDRYNEQFF. CDR3 DNA: TGTGCCAGCAACCCCATGGGGGACCGATACAATGAGCAGTTCTTC. V gene TRBV9 combines with J gene TRBJ2-1; D may correspond to TRBD1 or TRBD2 (5 bases each). Germline loops: CDR1 SGDLS, CDR2 YYNGEE. V shed 6 bases and J shed 4 bases, with 17 bases lying between them. The CDR3 runs 15 residues.

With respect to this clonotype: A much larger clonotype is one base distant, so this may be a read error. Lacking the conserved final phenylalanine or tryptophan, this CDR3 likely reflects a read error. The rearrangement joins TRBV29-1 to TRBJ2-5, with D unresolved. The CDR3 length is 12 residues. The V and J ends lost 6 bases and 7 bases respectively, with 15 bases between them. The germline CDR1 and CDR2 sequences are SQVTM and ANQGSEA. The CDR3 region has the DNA TGCAGCGTGGTAGGCTCAGCTGGGACCCAGTACTCC. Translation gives CSVVGSAGTQYS.

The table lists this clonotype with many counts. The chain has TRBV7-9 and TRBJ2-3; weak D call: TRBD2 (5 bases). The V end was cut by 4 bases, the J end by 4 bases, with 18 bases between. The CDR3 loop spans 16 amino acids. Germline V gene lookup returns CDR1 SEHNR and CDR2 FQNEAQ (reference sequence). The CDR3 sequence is CASSSPGGGPPDTQYF. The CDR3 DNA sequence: TGTGCCAGCAGCTCCCCCGGAGGTGGGCCCCCAGATACGCAGTATTTT.

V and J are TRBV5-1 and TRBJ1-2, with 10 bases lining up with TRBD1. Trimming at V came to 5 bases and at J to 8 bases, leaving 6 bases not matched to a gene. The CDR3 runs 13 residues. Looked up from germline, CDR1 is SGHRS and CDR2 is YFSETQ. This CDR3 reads CASRVGQGDGYTF. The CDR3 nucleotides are TGCGCCAGCAGGGTAGGACAGGGGGACGGCTACACCTTC.